These T cell receptor beta chains were read from a single sample in a study of shared clonotypes between healthy human individuals. Assay used: immunoSEQ multiplex PCR; TCRdb lists only in-frame clones, some missing. The sample consists of just over 2,000,000 clones, just under 95% of them appearing once. The specimen sequenced was naive CD8+ T cells sorted from blood. The receptors derive from a man younger than 35 in good health. The CDR3 runs from the conserved cysteine through the conserved F or W. The order of the fields is CDR3 protein, CDR3 DNA, clone size, V gene, J gene, CDR3 length, D gene. The D gene is left open where the match is weak. Not every row has a clone size; where given, it reads once, few, many or a size class.

CASSPGTGGNEQFF	TGTGCCAGCAGCCCTGGGACAGGGGGCAATGAGCAGTTCTTC	-	TRBV11-2	TRBJ2-1	14	TRBD1
CASSLEEWGSYEQYF	TGTGCCAGCAGCTTAGAAGAGTGGGGATCCTACGAGCAGTACTTC	-	TRBV7-2	TRBJ2-7	15	-
CAWSFIGSNQPQHF	TGTGCCTGGAGTTTCATTGGGAGCAATCAGCCCCAGCATTTT	-	TRBV30	TRBJ1-5	14	-
CASSFPTGVLPPGYTF	TGTGCCAGCAGCTTCCCGACAGGGGTCCTTCCCCCCGGCTACACCTTC	once	TRBV5-6	TRBJ1-2	16	TRBD1
CASSEPSYYQGFGYTF	TGTGCCAGCAGTGAACCATCTTATTACCAGGGTTTTGGCTACACCTTC	-	TRBV6-1	TRBJ1-2	16	-
CASSYVALDEKLFF	TGTGCCAGCAGTTACGTAGCACTGGATGAAAAACTGTTTTTT	-	TRBV6-6	TRBJ1-4	14	-
CASSYRRNTEAFF	TGTGCCAGCAGCTACAGGAGGAACACTGAAGCTTTCTTT	-	TRBV7-8	TRBJ1-1	13	-
CASSLVNKNEQFF	TGTGCCAGCAGCTTAGTCAACAAGAATGAGCAGTTCTTC	-	TRBV13	TRBJ2-1	13	-
CASTPPSNEQFF	TGTGCCAGCACCCCCCCGTCCAATGAGCAGTTCTTC	-	TRBV13	TRBJ2-1	12	-
CASSFIDTGRGQGPVNEQFF	TGTGCCAGCAGTTTTATCGATACGGGGAGGGGACAGGGGCCTGTCAATGAGCAGTTCTTC	-	TRBV27	TRBJ2-1	20	TRBD1
CASTKIGQGSNQPQHF	TGTGCCAGCACCAAAATTGGGCAGGGAAGCAATCAGCCCCAGCATTTT	-	TRBV25-1	TRBJ1-5	16	-
CASSYGQGVYTEAFF	TGTGCCAGCAGTTATGGTCAGGGGGTTTACACTGAAGCTTTCTTT	-	TRBV6-5	TRBJ1-1	15	TRBD1
CASSPDRFGTEAFF	TGTGCCAGCAGTCCCGACAGGTTTGGCACTGAAGCTTTCTTT	-	TRBV28	TRBJ1-1	14	-
CASSLAWDGGGEQFF	TGCGCCAGCAGCTTGGCCTGGGACGGAGGGGGTGAGCAGTTCTTC	-	TRBV5-1	TRBJ2-1	15	-
CATSREAGGDYEQYF	TGTGCCACCAGCAGAGAGGCAGGGGGGGATTACGAGCAGTACTTC	-	TRBV15	TRBJ2-7	15	-
CASSFSLTGHNNSPLHF	TGTGCCAGCAGCTTTTCACTAACCGGACACAATAATTCACCCCTCCACTTT	-	TRBV7-2	TRBJ1-6	17	-
CAISESTGPYNSPLHF	TGTGCCATCAGTGAGTCGACAGGGCCCTATAATTCACCCCTCCACTTT	-	TRBV10-3	TRBJ1-6	16	TRBD1
CASSYTLQGANYGYTF	TGTGCCAGCAGTTACACCCTACAGGGAGCTAACTATGGCTACACCTTC	-	TRBV6-6	TRBJ1-2	16	-
CASSMDIAITGELFF	TGCGCCAGCAGCATGGACATCGCGATCACCGGGGAGCTGTTTTTT	-	TRBV5-1	TRBJ2-2	15	-
CASTPGAGTEAFF	TGTGCCAGCACCCCAGGGGCGGGCACTGAAGCTTTCTTT	-	TRBV6-5	TRBJ1-1	13	-
CASSETGGPETQYF	TGTGCCAGCAGTGAAACGGGAGGGCCGGAGACCCAGTACTTC	-	TRBV25-1	TRBJ2-5	14	TRBD2
CASGQAPGPAYGYTF	TGCGCCAGCGGGCAGGCCCCGGGGCCCGCCTATGGCTACACCTTC	few	TRBV4-1	TRBJ1-2	15	-
CASSYSEGDEAFF	TGTGCCAGCAGTTACTCGGAGGGGGATGAAGCTTTCTTT	-	TRBV6-5	TRBJ1-1	13	-
CASSWGQGGEQYF	TGCGCCAGCAGCTGGGGACAGGGGGGTGAGCAGTACTTC	-	TRBV5-1	TRBJ2-7	13	TRBD1
CASSLYDTGELFF	TGTGCCAGCAGCTTATATGACACCGGGGAGCTGTTTTTT	-	TRBV7-3	TRBJ2-2	13	-
CASSQRSRDSLGEQFF	TGCGCCAGCAGCCAAAGAAGTCGGGACAGCCTAGGGGAGCAGTTCTTC	once	TRBV4-1	TRBJ2-1	16	TRBD1
CASRNQGGNTF	TGTGCCAGCAGGAACCAGGGCGGTAACACCTTC	-	TRBV6-6	TRBJ1-2	11	-
CSVEDWDRGTYEQYF	TGCAGCGTTGAAGATTGGGACAGGGGCACCTACGAGCAGTACTTC	-	TRBV29-1	TRBJ2-7	15	TRBD1
CASSPGLGRGYGYTF	TGTGCCAGCAGTCCCGGTTTGGGACGGGGCTATGGCTACACCTTC	once	TRBV28	TRBJ1-2	15	-
CAWILLGGDTQYF	TGTGCCTGGATCCTCCTTGGGGGGGATACGCAGTATTTT	-	TRBV30	TRBJ2-3	13	-
CASGSLRGGHQETQYF	TGTGCTAGTGGTTCTCTTAGGGGCGGCCACCAAGAGACCCAGTACTTC	-	TRBV12-5	TRBJ2-5	16	-
CASSLKGGNTEAFF	TGTGCCAGCAGTCTCAAGGGGGGGAACACTGAAGCTTTCTTT	once	TRBV27	TRBJ1-1	14	-
CASSLVIGSGTEAFF	TGTGCCAGCAGCTTGGTGATAGGATCGGGCACTGAAGCTTTCTTT	-	TRBV5-5	TRBJ1-1	15	-